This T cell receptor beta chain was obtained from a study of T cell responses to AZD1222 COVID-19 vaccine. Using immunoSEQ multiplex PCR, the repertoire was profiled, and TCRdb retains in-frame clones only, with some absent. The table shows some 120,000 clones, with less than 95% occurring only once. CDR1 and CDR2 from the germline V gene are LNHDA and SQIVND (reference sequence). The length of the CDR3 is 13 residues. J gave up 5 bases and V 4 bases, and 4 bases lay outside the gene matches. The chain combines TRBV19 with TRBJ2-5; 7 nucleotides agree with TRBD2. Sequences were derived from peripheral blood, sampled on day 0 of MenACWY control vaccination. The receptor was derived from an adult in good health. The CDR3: CASSTWGGETQYF. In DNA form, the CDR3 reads TGTGCCAGTAGTACTTGGGGGGGGGAGACCCAGTACTTC.